Listed below are T cell receptor beta chains from one sample, sequenced in a study of blood T cell repertoires in COVID-19. Here immunoSEQ multiplex PCR was the method, and the copy in TCRdb shows in-frame clones only, minus some. The sample lists roughly 200,000 clones; roughly 84% were seen once. The sequenced sample was peripheral blood. These receptors all stem from a man aged 45-65 years with COVID-19, enrolled during active disease. The CDR3 runs from the conserved cysteine through the conserved F or W. Fields, in order: V gene, clone size, J gene, D gene, CDR3 DNA, CDR3 protein. D genes are given only for firm matches. Rows may omit the clone size; those that give it use once, few, many or a size class.

TRBV6-2/TRBV6-3,.,TRBJ2-3,TRBD2,TGTGCCAGCAGTTACGGCGGGAGGGCAGATACGCAGTATTTT,CASSYGGRADTQYF
TRBV5-4,.,TRBJ2-7,TRBD1,TGTGCCAGCAGCGCCACAGGGGCCCAGCAGTACTTC,CASSATGAQQYF
TRBV30,.,TRBJ2-1,.,TGTGCCTGGGCTCCCGGCCCGGGATATCGGGAACACAATGAGCAGTTCTTC,CAWAPGPGYREHNEQFF
TRBV6-5,once,TRBJ1-2,.,TGTGCCAGCAGGGACAGCCTCGCTAACTATGGCTACACCTTC,CASRDSLANYGYTF
TRBV20-1,.,TRBJ2-3,TRBD2,TGCAGTGCTAGTCTTAGCGGGGGAGTTTTAGATACGCAGTATTTT,CSASLSGGVLDTQYF
TRBV12-5,.,TRBJ1-1,.,TGTGCTAGTGGTCCTACCGGGGGAGGGGTGGGAGCTTTCTTT,CASGPTGGGVGAFF
TRBV19,.,TRBJ2-7,.,TGTGCCAGTAGTATAGCACAGCCAAGTGGCGAGCAGTACTTC,CASSIAQPSGEQYF
TRBV13,few,TRBJ2-5,TRBD2,TGTGCCAGCAGCTTAGTCGGGCTAGCGGGAGTCTCAGAGACCCAGTACTTC,CASSLVGLAGVSETQYF
TRBV28,.,TRBJ2-7,.,TGTGCCAGCAGTTCCCCGACAGCCGTCTACGAGCAGTACTTC,CASSSPTAVYEQYF
TRBV19,.,TRBJ1-1,.,TGTGCCAGTACCCGGGGACTGATCACTGAAGCTTTCTTT,CASTRGLITEAFF
TRBV13,.,TRBJ2-5,.,TGTGCCAGCAGCTTAAAGGGGGTGCGGGAGACCCAGTACTTC,CASSLKGVRETQYF
TRBV5-1,once,TRBJ2-5,.,TGCGCCAGCAGCTTGTACAGTATGAAGACCCAGTACTTC,CASSLYSMKTQYF
TRBV6-5,.,TRBJ1-1,TRBD1,TGTGCCAGCAGACCAGGTGGGACAGGGCTGATTGCTTTCTTT,CASRPGGTGLIAFF
TRBV4-1,.,TRBJ2-7,TRBD2,TGCGCCAGGACGGAGGACGGGGGGAACGAGCAGTACTTC,CARTEDGGNEQYF
TRBV18,.,TRBJ1-1,.,TGTGCCAGCTCCCGGGGGAACACTGAAGCTTTCTTT,CASSRGNTEAFF
TRBV6-5,.,TRBJ2-5,TRBD2,TGTGCCAGCAGTTACGAGGCTAGCGGGATCGAGACCCAGTACTTC,CASSYEASGIETQYF
TRBV3-1/TRBV3-2,.,TRBJ1-1,TRBD1,TGTGCCAGCAGCCAAGGGACAGGGGATAACACTGAAGCTTTCTTT,CASSQGTGDNTEAFF
TRBV5-1,.,TRBJ2-1,.,TGCGCCAGCAGCTGGGGAGGCCAGGGGCAGTTCTTC,CASSWGGQGQFF
TRBV7-8,few,TRBJ1-3,.,TGTGCCAGCAGCTTCGGTGTAGGAGCCTCTGGAAACACCATATATTTT,CASSFGVGASGNTIYF
TRBV7-9,.,TRBJ2-5,.,TGTGCCAGCAGCTTAGACAGGACTACTTATCAAGAGACCCAGTACTTC,CASSLDRTTYQETQYF
TRBV4-1,.,TRBJ1-1,.,TGCGCCAGCAGCCAAGACTCAGGGGTGACTGAAGCTTTCTTT,CASSQDSGVTEAFF
TRBV19,.,TRBJ2-3,TRBD2,TGTGCCAGTAGTATACTAGCGGGAGAGGATACGCAGTATTTT,CASSILAGEDTQYF
TRBV7-9,.,TRBJ2-1,TRBD1,TGTGCCAGCAGCTTATACAGGGGTTGGACCAATGAGCAGTTCTTC,CASSLYRGWTNEQFF
TRBV4-1,.,TRBJ1-2,.,TGCGCCAGCAGCCAGATGGACAGACGTGTGGGCTACACCTTC,CASSQMDRRVGYTF
TRBV4-1,.,TRBJ2-1,TRBD2,TGCGCCAGCAGCCAAATTCTAGCGGGGGCCTCGTTCAATGAGCAGTTCTTC,CASSQILAGASFNEQFF
TRBV4-2,once,TRBJ2-3,TRBD2,TGTGCCAGCAGCCAAGTTCCTAGCGGGGGGGGAAGTGTGGGAGATACGCAGTATTTT,CASSQVPSGGGSVGDTQYF
TRBV7-6,.,TRBJ2-3,TRBD1,TGTGCCAGCAGCGCCCACCAGGGGGCAAGCACAGATACGCAGTATTTT,CASSAHQGASTDTQYF
TRBV15,.,TRBJ2-7,.,TGTGCCACCAGCAAAGCTGCCCCCTACGAGCAGTACTTC,CATSKAAPYEQYF
TRBV4-2,.,TRBJ1-2,TRBD1,TGTGCCAGCAGCCTTATGGACAGGGAGGATGGCTACACCTTC,CASSLMDREDGYTF
TRBV19,.,TRBJ2-2,.,TGTGCCAGTAGGCAGGGGCTGGTCACCGGGGAGCTGTTTTTT,CASRQGLVTGELFF
TRBV6-2/TRBV6-3,.,TRBJ2-1,TRBD1,TGTGCCAGCAGTTACTCGGGGACAGTTGGTGAGCAGTTCTTC,CASSYSGTVGEQFF
TRBV7-6,few,TRBJ2-7,.,TGTGCCTGCTGCGGGGGCTATCCCCTCTCCTACGAGCAGTACTTC,CACCGGYPLSYEQYF
TRBV27,.,TRBJ2-2,TRBD1,TGTGCCAGCAGTTTAGGACAGGGGTCGTTGGGCGGGGAGCTGTTTTTT,CASSLGQGSLGGELFF
TRBV13,.,TRBJ2-7,TRBD1,TGTGCCAGCAGCTCCGCCGGGACAGGGGGTTCCTACGAGCAGTACTTC,CASSSAGTGGSYEQYF
TRBV11-2,.,TRBJ2-4,TRBD1,TGTGCCAGCAGCCCTCGACAGGGTCAGAACATTCAGTACTTC,CASSPRQGQNIQYF
TRBV5-1,.,TRBJ2-3,TRBD1,TGCGCCAGCAGCTTGCGAGGGACAGGGGGCAGTTGGGGCACAGATACGCAGTATTTT,CASSLRGTGGSWGTDTQYF
TRBV3-1/TRBV3-2,.,TRBJ2-2,.,TGTGCCAGCAGCCAGATTAGGGACACCGTGGTCACCGGGGAGCTGTTTTTT,CASSQIRDTVVTGELFF
TRBV3-1/TRBV3-2,.,TRBJ1-2,TRBD1,TGTGCCAGCAGCCCTGAAGGACAGGCGCTGCAATATGGCTACACCTTC,CASSPEGQALQYGYTF
TRBV20-1,.,TRBJ2-3,TRBD1,TGCAGTGCTAGTTTACGGGACAGGGGCACAGATACGCAGTATTTT,CSASLRDRGTDTQYF
TRBV11-3,.,TRBJ2-3,TRBD1,TGTGCCAGCAGCTTAGGACAGGGATCAAGCACAGATACGCAGTATTTT,CASSLGQGSSTDTQYF
TRBV4-2,.,TRBJ2-1,TRBD2,TGTGCCAGCAGCCAACAGACTAGCGGGAGGGATGAGCAGTTCTTC,CASSQQTSGRDEQFF
TRBV7-6,.,TRBJ2-5,TRBD1,TGTGCCAGCAGCTTAGCGGGGGGACAGGGCGGCGTGACCCAGTACTTC,CASSLAGGQGGVTQYF